Here is one T cell receptor (beta chain) with its context. Its matching antigen is unknown. Cells were stimulated with overlapping HIV-1 Gag 15-mer peptides. CD4+ T cells upregulating both CD40 ligand and CD69 were sorted as responding cells. Suppressive ART was started during chronic HIV-1 infection in these adults. The data stem from a study of persistence of HIV-infected CD4 T cells. Background on the study: Blood samples, up to roughly 200 mL, came from multiple time points, except two leukapheresis donors sampled once.

The V end lost 5 bases, the J end lost 6 bases, and 25 bases lay between the germline ends. Germline loops: CDR1 GTSNPN, CDR2 SVGIG (reference sequence). The CDR3 sequence is 16 residues long. Whole-study results and caveats: TCR analyses could not target the rare provirus-carrying CMV-responding cells. Compared with CD3/CD28-stimulated cells, CMV- and Gag-responding cells showed lower TCRbeta richness.

The immunoSEQ assay was version 4, run in survey mode. Data came from immunoSEQ multiplex PCR; TCRdb stores just in-frame clones and leaves some out. The table includes approximately 25,000 clones, 74% detected once. The chain joins TRBV30 to TRBJ1-2; a possible D gene is TRBD1 (5 bases). The sequenced sample was CD4+ T cells sorted from PBMCs after approximately 19-hour stimulation, obtained from a patient who received antiretroviral therapy. This receptor was taken from an adult man with HIV who was CMV-seropositive. The CDR3 sequence is CAWEDRFRGTSNGYTF. The CDR3 region has the DNA TGTGCCTGGGAAGACAGATTCCGCGGGACTTCGAATGGCTACACCTTC.